Following are 15 T cell receptor beta chains from one sample sequenced in a study of blood T cell repertoires in COVID-19. TCRdb's table, derived via immunoSEQ multiplex PCR, lists solely in-frame clones and lacks some. Here the sample spans around 19,000 clones, about 88% being singletons. Specimen: peripheral blood. The source is a human donor in a cohort sampled during active COVID-19. The donor label of this sample is uncertain.

The genes are TRBV6-5 and TRBJ1-4, with D possibly being TRBD1 (6 bases). The CDR3 length is 15 residues. V lost 6 bases, J lost 6 bases, and 17 bases lay in between. CDR1 is MNHEY and CDR2 is SVGAGI in the germline V gene. Here the CDR3 DNA reads TGTGCCAGCAGCCGAAGACAGGAACTTTATGAAAAACTGTTTTTT. It codes for CASSRRQELYEKLFF.

The chain uses TRBV2 and TRBJ1-2; D possibly corresponds to TRBD1 (6 bases). The CDR3 has 13 amino acids. Germline V gene data show CDR1 as SNHLY and CDR2 as FYNNEI. V shed 6 bases and J shed 8 bases, with 16 bases lying between them. CDR3 region: CASRDDRLEGYTF. Written as DNA, the CDR3 is TGTGCCAGCAGAGATGACAGGTTGGAGGGCTACACCTTC. Using reference TRBV2 and TRBJ1-2 for the parts outside the CDR3, the full variable domain is EPEVTQTPSHQVTQMGQEVILRCVPISNHLYFYWYRQILGQKVEFLVSFYNNEISEKSEIFDDQFSVERPDGSNFTLKIRSTKLEDSAMYFCASRDDRLEGYTFGSGTRLTVV.

The chain couples TRBV30 to TRBJ1-1; 10 positions agree with TRBD1. This CDR3 has 16 residues. Per germline, CDR1 GTSNPN and CDR2 SVGIG (reference sequence). The trim removed 0 bases at V and 3 bases at J, leaving 7 bases unmatched. The CDR3 reads CAWSVRGGTGDTEAFF. The CDR3 nucleotides read TGTGCCTGGAGTGTAAGGGGCGGGACAGGGGACACTGAAGCTTTCTTT.

This chain joins TRBV20-1 and TRBJ2-7, with D possibly being TRBD1 (5 bases). The V gene's germline CDR1 is DFQATT and CDR2 SNEGSKA (reference sequence). Trimming cost V 7 bases and J 2 bases, with 9 bases left between them. This CDR3 comprises 11 residues. CDR3 amino acids: CSGQGTYEQYF. CDR3 bases: TGCAGTGGGCAGGGAACCTACGAGCAGTACTTC.

The chain has TRBV24-1 and TRBJ2-1, with 13 bases identical to TRBD2. CDR3 size: 15 residues. Germline V gives CDR1 KGHDR, CDR2 SFDVKD. The ends lost 5 bases at V and 4 bases at J; junction bases unmatched: 1. The CDR3 spells CATSAGLAGYNEQFF. The DNA of the CDR3 is TGTGCCACCAGTGCGGGACTAGCGGGATACAATGAGCAGTTCTTC.

This chain links TRBV6-4 with TRBJ2-6; D is uncertain. CDR3 length: 15 residues. Trimming took 5 bases from V and 2 from J, leaving 10 bases between them. Germline values: CDR1 MRHNA, CDR2 SNTAGT. CDR3 protein: CASSPDWAGANVLTF. The CDR3 coding sequence is TGTGCCAGCAGTCCCGACTGGGCTGGGGCCAACGTCCTGACTTTC.

V gene TRBV6-2 or TRBV6-3 combines with J gene TRBJ2-3, with 7 bases that match TRBD1. Trimming at V came to 1 base and at J to 2 bases, leaving 6 bases not matched to a gene. CDR1 is MNHEY and CDR2 is SVGEGT in the germline V gene. The CDR3 sequence is 16 residues long. The CDR3 protein is CASSYWGQQHTDTQYF. CDR3 coding DNA: TGTGCCAGCAGTTACTGGGGACAGCAACACACAGATACGCAGTATTTT.

This clone came up once. The chain joins TRBV7-8 to TRBJ2-1; D perhaps matches TRBD1 (5 bases). V gave up 1 base and J gave up 0 bases, with 10 bases separating them. The germline CDR1 and CDR2 sequences are SGHVS and FQNEAQ. The CDR3 is 16 amino acids. Here the CDR3 reads CASSLGGASSYNEQFF. In nucleotides, the CDR3 is TGTGCCAGCAGCTTAGGTGGGGCGAGCTCCTACAATGAGCAGTTCTTC.

This chain connects TRBV28 to TRBJ1-6; 8 bases agree with TRBD1. This CDR3 contains 15 residues. CDR1 is MDHEN and CDR2 is SYDVKM in the germline V gene. V lost 5 bases to trimming and J lost 10 bases; unmatched junction nucleotides: 10. CDR3 residues: CASSRGTGPGSPLHF. As DNA, the CDR3 is TGTGCCAGCAGTCGTGGGACAGGTCCCGGATCACCCCTCCACTTT.

J is TRBJ1-5 and V is TRBV28; 8 bases fit TRBD1. This CDR3 region has 13 residues. The germline CDR1 and CDR2 sequences are MDHEN and SYDVKM. V dropped 5 bases and J dropped 7; count of bases not matched to a gene: 4. The CDR3 sequence: CASSDRGGQPQHF. The DNA of the CDR3 is TGTGCCAGCAGTGACAGGGGTGGGCAGCCCCAGCATTTT.

This clone came up once. The chain couples TRBV11-3 to TRBJ2-7; D is uncertain. The CDR3 has 14 residues. Germline loops: CDR1 SGHNT, CDR2 YENEEA. V lost 5 bases and J lost 6, with 17 bases in between. The DNA of the CDR3 is TGTGCCAGCAGCACCCGCCTGCACCCTAGCGAGCAGTACTTC. This encodes CASSTRLHPSEQYF.

This sequence joins TRBV11-2 and TRBJ1-4, with 8 bases aligning to TRBD1. Germline V gene lookup returns CDR1 SGHAT and CDR2 FQNNGV. The ends lost 5 bases at V and 8 bases at J; junction bases unmatched: 10. The CDR3 runs to 15 residues. CDR3 residues: CASSLSQGVLEKLFF. The CDR3 nucleotides are TGTGCCAGCAGCCTTTCACAGGGGGTTTTGGAAAAACTGTTTTTT.

The rearrangement uses TRBV7-8 and TRBJ2-6; possibly TRBD2 for D (7 bases). Germline assignment: CDR1 SGHVS and CDR2 FQNEAQ. V lost 1 base to trimming and J lost 4 bases, with 8 bases between them. The CDR3 consists of 15 residues. This chain's CDR3 is CASSLGGGGANVLTF. CDR3 nucleotide sequence: TGTGCCAGCAGCTTAGGGGGGGGCGGGGCCAACGTCCTGACTTTC.

As regards this clone: One end of the junction is discordant with germline, which a read error may explain. The chain joins TRBV5-8 to TRBJ2-1, with 12 bases identical to TRBD1. CDR1 SGHTS and CDR2 YDEGEE come from the germline V gene. This CDR3 is 15 amino acids long. CDR3 amino acids: CASIRDRGLYHEQFF. DNA for the CDR3: TGTGCCAGCATCAGGGACAGGGGGCTCTACCATGAGCAGTTCTTC.

This clone was detected only a few times. J is TRBJ1-1 and V is TRBV18, with 8 bases matching TRBD1. Germline V gives CDR1 KGHSH, CDR2 LQKENI. V lost 2 bases and J lost 1; bases outside the gene matches: 0. The CDR3 has 14 residues. CDR3 amino acids: CASSPGTGNTEAFF. The CDR3 DNA reads TGTGCCAGCTCACCAGGGACAGGGAACACTGAAGCTTTCTTT.